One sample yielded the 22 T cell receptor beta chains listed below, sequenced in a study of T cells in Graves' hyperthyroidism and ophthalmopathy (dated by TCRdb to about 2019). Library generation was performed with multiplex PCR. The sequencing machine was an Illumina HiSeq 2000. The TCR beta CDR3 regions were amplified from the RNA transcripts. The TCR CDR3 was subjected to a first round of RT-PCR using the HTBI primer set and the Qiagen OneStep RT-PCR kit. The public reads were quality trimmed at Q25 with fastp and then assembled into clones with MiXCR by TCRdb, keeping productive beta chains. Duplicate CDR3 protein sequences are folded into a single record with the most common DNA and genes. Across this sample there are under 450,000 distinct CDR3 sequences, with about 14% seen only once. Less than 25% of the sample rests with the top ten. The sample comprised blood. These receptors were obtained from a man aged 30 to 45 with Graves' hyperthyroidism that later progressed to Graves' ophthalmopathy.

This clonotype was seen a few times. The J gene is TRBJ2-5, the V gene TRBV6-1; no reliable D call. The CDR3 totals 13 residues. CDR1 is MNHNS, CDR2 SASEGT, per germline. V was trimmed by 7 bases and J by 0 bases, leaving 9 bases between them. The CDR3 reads CASTDLYQETQYF. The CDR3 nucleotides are TGTGCCAGCACGGACCTGTACCAAGAGACCCAGTACTTC.

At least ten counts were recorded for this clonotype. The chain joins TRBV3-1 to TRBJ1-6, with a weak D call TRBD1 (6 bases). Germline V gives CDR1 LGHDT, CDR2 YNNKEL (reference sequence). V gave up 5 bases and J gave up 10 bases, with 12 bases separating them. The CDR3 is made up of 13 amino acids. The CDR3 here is CASSERGDSPLHF. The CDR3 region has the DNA TGTGCCAGCAGCGAAAGGGGGGACTCACCCCTCCACTTT.

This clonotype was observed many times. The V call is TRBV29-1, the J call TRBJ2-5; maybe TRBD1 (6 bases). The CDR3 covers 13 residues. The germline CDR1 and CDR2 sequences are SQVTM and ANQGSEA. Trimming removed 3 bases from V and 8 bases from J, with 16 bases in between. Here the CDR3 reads CSVDAGAGFTQYF. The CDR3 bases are TGCAGCGTTGATGCAGGGGCTGGATTTACCCAGTACTTC.

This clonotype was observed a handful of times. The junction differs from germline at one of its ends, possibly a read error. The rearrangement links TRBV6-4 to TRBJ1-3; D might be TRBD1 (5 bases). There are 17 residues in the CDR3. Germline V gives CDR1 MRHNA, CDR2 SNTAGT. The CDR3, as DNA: TGTGCCAGCAGTTACTCGGGCGGGGCTCGGTTCGGAAACACCATATATTTT. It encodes CASSYSGGARFGNTIYF.

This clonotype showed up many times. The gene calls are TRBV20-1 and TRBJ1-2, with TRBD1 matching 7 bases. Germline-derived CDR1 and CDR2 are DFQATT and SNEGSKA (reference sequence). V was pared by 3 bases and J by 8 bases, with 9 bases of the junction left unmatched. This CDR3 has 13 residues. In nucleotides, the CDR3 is TGCAGTGCTAGGTTTTTAACAGGGGAGGGCTACACCTTC. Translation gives CSARFLTGEGYTF.

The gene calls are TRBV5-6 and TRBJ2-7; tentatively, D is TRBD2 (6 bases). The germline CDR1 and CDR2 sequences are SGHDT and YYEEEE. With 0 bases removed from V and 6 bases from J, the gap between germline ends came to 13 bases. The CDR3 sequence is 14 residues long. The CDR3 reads CASSLAGGAREQYF. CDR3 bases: TGTGCCAGCAGCTTGGCAGGAGGGGCGCGCGAGCAGTACTTC.

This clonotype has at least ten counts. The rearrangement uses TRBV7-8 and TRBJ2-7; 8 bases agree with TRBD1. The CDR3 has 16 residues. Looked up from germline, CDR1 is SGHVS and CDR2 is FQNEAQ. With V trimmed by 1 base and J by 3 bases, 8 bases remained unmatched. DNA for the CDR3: TGTGCCAGCAGCTTAGTCTCTTGGGACAGGTTCTACGAGCAGTACTTC. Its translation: CASSLVSWDRFYEQYF.

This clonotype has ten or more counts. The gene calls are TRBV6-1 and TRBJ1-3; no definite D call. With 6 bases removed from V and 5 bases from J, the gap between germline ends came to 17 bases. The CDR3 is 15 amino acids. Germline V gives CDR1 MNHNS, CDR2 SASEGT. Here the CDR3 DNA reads TGTGCCAGCAGCCGCGCTTGGACGTCCCGAAACACCATATATTTT. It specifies CASSRAWTSRNTIYF.

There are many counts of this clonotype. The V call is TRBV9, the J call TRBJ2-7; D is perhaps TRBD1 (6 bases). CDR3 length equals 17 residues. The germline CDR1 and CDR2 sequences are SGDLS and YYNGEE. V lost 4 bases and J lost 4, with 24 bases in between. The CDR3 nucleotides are TGTGCCAGCAGCTCGAGGCCCCAACGTACAGGGAAGTACGAGCAGTACTTC. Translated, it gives CASSSRPQRTGKYEQYF.

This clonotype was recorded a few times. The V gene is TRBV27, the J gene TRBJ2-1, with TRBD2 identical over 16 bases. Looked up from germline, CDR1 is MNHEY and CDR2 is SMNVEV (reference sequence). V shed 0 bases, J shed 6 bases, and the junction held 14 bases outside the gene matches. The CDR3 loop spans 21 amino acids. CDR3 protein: CASSLSRGTSGGARRTNEQFF. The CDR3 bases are TGTGCCAGCAGTTTATCCCGAGGGACTAGCGGGGGGGCCAGGCGGACCAATGAGCAGTTCTTC.

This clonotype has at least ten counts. CDR3 in DNA: TGTGCCAGCAGAAGGAGCGGGGTCGGAGATACGCAGTATTTT. It is translated as CASRRSGVGDTQYF. The genes are TRBV6-1 and TRBJ2-3; 7 nucleotides match TRBD2. Germline V CDR1 and CDR2: MNHNS, SASEGT. Germline trimming cut 6 bases from V and 5 bases from J; bases unmatched to any gene: 8. The CDR3 has 14 amino acids.

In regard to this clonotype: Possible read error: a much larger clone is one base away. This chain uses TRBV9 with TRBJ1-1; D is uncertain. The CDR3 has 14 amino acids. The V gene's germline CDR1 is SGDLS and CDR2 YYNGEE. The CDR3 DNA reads TGTGCCAGCAGCCAAGGTTTAGGGCTCACTGTAGCTTTCTTT. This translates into CASSQGLGLTVAFF.

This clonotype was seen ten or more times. CDR3 sequence: CASSYSVSSSSYEQYF. Here the CDR3 DNA reads TGTGCCAGCAGTTACTCGGTTTCTTCAAGCTCCTACGAGCAGTACTTC. The J gene is TRBJ2-7, the V gene TRBV6-5; D call uncertain. Germline assignment: CDR1 MNHEY and CDR2 SVGAGI. CDR3 size: 16 residues. Trimming took 0 bases from V and 0 from J, leaving 12 bases between them.

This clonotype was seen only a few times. CDR3 nucleotide sequence: TGCAGTGCTAGAGTGCAGGTTAGCACAGATACGCAGTATTTT. Protein sequence: CSARVQVSTDTQYF. The V gene is TRBV20-1, the J gene TRBJ2-3, with unresolved D. V gave up 1 base and J gave up 0 bases, with 8 bases separating them. Per germline, CDR1 DFQATT and CDR2 SNEGSKA (reference sequence). The CDR3 contains 14 residues.

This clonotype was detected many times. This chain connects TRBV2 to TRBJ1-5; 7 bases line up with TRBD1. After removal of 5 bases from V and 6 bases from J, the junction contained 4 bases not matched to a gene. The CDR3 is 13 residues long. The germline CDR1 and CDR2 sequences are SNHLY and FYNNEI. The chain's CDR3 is CASSTGEAQPQHF. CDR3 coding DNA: TGTGCCAGCAGTACAGGGGAAGCTCAGCCCCAGCATTTT. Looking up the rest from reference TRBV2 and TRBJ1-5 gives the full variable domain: EPEVTQTPSHQVTQMGQEVILRCVPISNHLYFYWYRQILGQKVEFLVSFYNNEISEKSEIFDDQFSVERPDGSNFTLKIRSTKLEDSAMYFCASSTGEAQPQHFGDGTRLSIL.

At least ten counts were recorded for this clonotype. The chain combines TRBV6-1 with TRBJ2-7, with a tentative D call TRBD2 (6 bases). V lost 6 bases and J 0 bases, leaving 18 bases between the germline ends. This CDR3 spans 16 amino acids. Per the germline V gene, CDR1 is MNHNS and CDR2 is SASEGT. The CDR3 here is CASREGWGVSSYEQYF. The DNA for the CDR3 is TGTGCCAGCAGGGAGGGTTGGGGGGTGAGCTCCTACGAGCAGTACTTC.

Here the CDR3 DNA reads TGTGCCATAACCTCGGGGAGCGGGGGCACAGATACGCAGTATTTT. Its translation: CAITSGSGGTDTQYF. This chain connects TRBV10-3 to TRBJ2-3; 7 bases match TRBD2. There are 15 residues in the CDR3. J gave up 1 base and V 9 bases, and 10 bases lay outside the gene matches. Germline CDR1 and CDR2: ENHRY and SYGVKD.

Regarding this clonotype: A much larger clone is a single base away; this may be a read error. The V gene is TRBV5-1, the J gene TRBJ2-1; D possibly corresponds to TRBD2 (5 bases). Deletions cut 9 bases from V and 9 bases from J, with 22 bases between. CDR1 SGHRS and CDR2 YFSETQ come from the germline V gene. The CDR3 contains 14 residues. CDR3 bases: TGCGCCACCCAAGGGTCTGTACGGGCGGGTGAGCAGTTCTTC. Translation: CATQGSVRAGEQFF.

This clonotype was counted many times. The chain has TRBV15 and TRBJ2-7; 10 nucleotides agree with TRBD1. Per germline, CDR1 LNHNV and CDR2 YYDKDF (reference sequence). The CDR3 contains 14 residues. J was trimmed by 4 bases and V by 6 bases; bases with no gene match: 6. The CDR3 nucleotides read TGTGCCACCAGTCCCGGGACAGGGGATTACGAGCAGTACTTC. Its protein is CATSPGTGDYEQYF.

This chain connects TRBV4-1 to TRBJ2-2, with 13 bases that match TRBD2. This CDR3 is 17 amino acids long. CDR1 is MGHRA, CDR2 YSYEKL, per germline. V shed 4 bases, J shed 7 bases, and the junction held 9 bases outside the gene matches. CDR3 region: CASSLGTSGARDGELFF. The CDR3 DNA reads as TGCGCCAGCAGCCTCGGGACTAGCGGGGCTCGAGACGGGGAGCTGTTTTTT.

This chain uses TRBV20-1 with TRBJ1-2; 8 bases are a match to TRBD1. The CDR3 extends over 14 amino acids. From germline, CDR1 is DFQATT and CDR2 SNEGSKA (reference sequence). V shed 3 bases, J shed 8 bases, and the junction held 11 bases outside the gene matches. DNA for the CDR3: TGCAGTGCTAGGGAGACAGGGGTTCAGGTGGGCTACACCTTC. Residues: CSARETGVQVGYTF.

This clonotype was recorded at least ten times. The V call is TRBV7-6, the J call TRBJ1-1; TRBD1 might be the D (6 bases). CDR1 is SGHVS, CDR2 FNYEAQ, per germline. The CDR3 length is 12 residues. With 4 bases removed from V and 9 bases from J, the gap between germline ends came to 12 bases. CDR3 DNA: TGTGCCAGCAGCTCCGGGCGGGGGCAAGCTTTCTTT. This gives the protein CASSSGRGQAFF.